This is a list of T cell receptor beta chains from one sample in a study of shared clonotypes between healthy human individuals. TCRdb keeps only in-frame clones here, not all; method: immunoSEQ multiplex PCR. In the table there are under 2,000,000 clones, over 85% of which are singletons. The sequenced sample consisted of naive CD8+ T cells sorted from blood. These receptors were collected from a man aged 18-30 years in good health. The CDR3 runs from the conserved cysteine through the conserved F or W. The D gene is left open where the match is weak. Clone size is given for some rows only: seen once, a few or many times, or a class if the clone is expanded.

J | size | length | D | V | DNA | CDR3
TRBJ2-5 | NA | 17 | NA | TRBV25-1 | TGTGCCAGCAGTGAATTTTCCACAGAGGGTAGTCAAGAGACCCAGTACTTC | CASSEFSTEGSQETQYF
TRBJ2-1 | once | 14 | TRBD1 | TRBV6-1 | TGTGCCAGCAGTGAAGTAGGGACAGGTAATGAGCAGTTCTTC | CASSEVGTGNEQFF
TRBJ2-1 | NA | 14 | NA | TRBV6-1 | TGTGCCAGCAGTGAAGAGGGGTTCTACAATGAGCAGTTCTTC | CASSEEGFYNEQFF
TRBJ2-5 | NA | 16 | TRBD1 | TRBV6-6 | TGTGCCAGCAGTTACTCTGTGACAGGGGGTGGAGAGACCCAGTACTTC | CASSYSVTGGGETQYF
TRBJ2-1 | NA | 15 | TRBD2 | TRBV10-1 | TGCGCCAGCAGTGCAGGCGGGAGCTCCTACAATGAGCAGTTCTTC | CASSAGGSSYNEQFF
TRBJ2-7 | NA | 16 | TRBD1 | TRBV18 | TGTGCCAGCTCACCTCGGGACAGGGAAGGGGTGGACGAGCAGTACTTC | CASSPRDREGVDEQYF
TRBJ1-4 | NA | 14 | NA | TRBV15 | TGTGCCACCGCCAAGGAGCCCTTAGGTGAAAAACTGTTTTTT | CATAKEPLGEKLFF
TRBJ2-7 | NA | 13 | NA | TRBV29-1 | TGCAGCGTTGTCGGGGATCCCTCCTACGAGCAGTACTTC | CSVVGDPSYEQYF
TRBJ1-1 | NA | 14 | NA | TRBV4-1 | TGCGCCAGCAGAGAGCAGGTAATGAACACTGAAGCTTTCTTT | CASREQVMNTEAFF
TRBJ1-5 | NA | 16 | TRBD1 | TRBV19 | TGTGCCAGTATCAACAGGGGGAACACCAGCAATCAGCCCCAGCATTTT | CASINRGNTSNQPQHF
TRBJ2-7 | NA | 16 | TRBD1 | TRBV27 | TGTGCCAGCAGCCGTCAGGGGGTACCCCCCCATGTGGAGCAGTACTTC | CASSRQGVPPHVEQYF